This TCR beta chain was found in a study of T cell responses to AZD1222 COVID-19 vaccine. Study-level points and caveats: Close to half of spike-specific TCRs reportedly recognize unmutated variant regions. After two AZD1222 doses, spike-specific TCR breadth and depth rose versus day 0.

From germline, CDR1 is MDHEN and CDR2 SYDVKM. This CDR3 has 14 amino acids. Trimming left V 7 bases short and J 4 bases short, with 13 bases between. Libraries were prepared by immunoSEQ multiplex PCR; TCRdb keeps only in-frame clonotypes and omits some of them. The data show 150,000 to 200,000 clones, with around 87% seen just once and about 3% held by the top ten. Comments on this clone: The antigen is not known.

The chain uses TRBV28 and TRBJ1-4; D possibly corresponds to TRBD1 (5 bases). Sequenced material: peripheral blood, taken on day 0 of MenACWY control vaccination. The TCR was taken from an adult in good health. The DNA of the CDR3 is TGTGCCAGCACGCGACAGTCCATTAATGAAAAACTGTTTTTT. It encodes CASTRQSINEKLFF.